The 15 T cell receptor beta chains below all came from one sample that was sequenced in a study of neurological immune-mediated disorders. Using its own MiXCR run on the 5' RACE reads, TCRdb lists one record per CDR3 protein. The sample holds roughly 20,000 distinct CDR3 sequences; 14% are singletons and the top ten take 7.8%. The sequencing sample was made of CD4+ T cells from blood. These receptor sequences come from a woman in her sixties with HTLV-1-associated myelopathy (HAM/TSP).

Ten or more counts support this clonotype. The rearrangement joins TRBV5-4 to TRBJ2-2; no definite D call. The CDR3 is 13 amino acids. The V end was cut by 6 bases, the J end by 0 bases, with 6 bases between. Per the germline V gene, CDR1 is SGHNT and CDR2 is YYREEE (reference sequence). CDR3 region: CASKSTNTGELFF. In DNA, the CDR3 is TGTGCCAGCAAATCAACGAACACCGGGGAGCTGTTTTTT.

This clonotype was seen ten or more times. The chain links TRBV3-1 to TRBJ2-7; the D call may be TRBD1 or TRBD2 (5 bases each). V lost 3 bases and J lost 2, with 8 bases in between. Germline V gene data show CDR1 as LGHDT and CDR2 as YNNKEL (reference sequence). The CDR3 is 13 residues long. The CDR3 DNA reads TGTGCCAGCAGCCACTCGGGGCCCTACGAGCAGTACTTC. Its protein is CASSHSGPYEQYF.

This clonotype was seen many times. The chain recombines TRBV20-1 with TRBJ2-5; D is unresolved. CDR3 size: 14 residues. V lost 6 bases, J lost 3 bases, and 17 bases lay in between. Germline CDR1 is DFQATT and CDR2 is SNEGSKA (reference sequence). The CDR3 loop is CSARKGAMEETQYF. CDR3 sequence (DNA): TGCAGTGCCCGCAAGGGTGCAATGGAAGAGACCCAGTACTTC.

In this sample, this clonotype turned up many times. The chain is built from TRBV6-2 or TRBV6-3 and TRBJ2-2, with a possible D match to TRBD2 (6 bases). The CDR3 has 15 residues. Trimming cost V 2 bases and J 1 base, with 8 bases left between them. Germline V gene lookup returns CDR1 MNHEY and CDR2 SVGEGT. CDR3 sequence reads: CASSYGGRNTGELFF. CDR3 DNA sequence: TGTGCCAGCAGTTACGGGGGGAGGAACACCGGGGAGCTGTTTTTT.

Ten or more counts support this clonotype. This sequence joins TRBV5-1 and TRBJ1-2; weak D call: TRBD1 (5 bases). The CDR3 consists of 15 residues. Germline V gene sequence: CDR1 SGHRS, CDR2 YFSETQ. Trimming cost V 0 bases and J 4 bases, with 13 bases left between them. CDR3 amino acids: CASSLAVSGSYGYTF. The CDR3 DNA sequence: TGCGCCAGCAGCTTGGCAGTTTCAGGGAGCTATGGCTACACCTTC.

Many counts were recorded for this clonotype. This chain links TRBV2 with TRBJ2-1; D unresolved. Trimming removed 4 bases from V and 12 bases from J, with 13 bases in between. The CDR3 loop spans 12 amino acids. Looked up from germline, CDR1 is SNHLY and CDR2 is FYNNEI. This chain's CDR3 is CASSVEKVVQFF. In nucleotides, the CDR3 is TGTGCCAGCAGTGTAGAGAAGGTGGTGCAGTTCTTC.

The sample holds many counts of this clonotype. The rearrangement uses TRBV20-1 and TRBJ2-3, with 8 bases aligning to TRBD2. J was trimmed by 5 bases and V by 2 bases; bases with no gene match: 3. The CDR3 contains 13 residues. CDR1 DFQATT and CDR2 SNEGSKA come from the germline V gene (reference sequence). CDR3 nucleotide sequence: TGCAGTGCTAGACTAGCGGGCGGAGATACGCAGTATTTT. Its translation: CSARLAGGDTQYF.

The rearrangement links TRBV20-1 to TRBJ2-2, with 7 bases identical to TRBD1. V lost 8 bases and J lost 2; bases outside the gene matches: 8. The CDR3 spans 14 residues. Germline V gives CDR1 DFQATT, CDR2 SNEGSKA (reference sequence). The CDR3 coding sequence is TGCAGTTCTGGACACAGGGGAAACACCGGGGAGCTGTTTTTT. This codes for CSSGHRGNTGELFF.

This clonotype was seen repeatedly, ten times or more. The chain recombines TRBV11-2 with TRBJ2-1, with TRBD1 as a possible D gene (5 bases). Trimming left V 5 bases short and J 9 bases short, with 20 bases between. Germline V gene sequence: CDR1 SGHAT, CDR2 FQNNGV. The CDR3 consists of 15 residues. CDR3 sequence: CASSLNGPEQGEQFF. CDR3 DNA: TGTGCCAGCAGCCTGAATGGGCCCGAGCAGGGTGAGCAGTTCTTC.

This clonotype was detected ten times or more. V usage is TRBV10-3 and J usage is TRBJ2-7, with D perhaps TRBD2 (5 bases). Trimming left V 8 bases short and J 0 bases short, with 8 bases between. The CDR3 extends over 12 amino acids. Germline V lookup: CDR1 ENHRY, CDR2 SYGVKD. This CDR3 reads CAISGDSYEQYF. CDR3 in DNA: TGTGCCATCTCCGGGGACTCCTACGAGCAGTACTTC.

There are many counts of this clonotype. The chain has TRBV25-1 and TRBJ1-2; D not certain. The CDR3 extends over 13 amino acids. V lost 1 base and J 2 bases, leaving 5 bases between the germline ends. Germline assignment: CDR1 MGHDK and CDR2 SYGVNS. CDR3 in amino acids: CASSESPNYGYTF. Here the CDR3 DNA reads TGTGCCAGCAGTGAATCTCCGAACTATGGCTACACCTTC.

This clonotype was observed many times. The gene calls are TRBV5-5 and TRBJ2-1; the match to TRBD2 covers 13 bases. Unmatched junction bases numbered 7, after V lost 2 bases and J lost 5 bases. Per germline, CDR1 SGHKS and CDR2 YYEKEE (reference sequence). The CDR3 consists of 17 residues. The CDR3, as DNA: TGTGCCAGCAGCTTCCGACTAGCGGGGGGTGAGGACAATGAGCAGTTCTTC. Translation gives CASSFRLAGGEDNEQFF.

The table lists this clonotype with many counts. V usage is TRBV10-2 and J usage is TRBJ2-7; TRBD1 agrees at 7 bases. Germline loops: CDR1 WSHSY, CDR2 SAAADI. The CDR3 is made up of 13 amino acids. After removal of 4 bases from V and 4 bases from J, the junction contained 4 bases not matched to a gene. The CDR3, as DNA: TGCGCCAGCAGTGGGGACAGTCATTACGAGCAGTACTTC. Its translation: CASSGDSHYEQYF.

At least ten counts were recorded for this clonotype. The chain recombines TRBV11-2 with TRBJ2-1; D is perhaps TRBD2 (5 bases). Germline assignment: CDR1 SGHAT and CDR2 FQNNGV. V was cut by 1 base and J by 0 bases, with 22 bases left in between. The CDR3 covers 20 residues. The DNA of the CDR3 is TGTGCCAGCAGCTTAGCCCGTGGCAGTACCGTTACTAGCTCCTACAATGAGCAGTTCTTC. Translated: CASSLARGSTVTSSYNEQFF.

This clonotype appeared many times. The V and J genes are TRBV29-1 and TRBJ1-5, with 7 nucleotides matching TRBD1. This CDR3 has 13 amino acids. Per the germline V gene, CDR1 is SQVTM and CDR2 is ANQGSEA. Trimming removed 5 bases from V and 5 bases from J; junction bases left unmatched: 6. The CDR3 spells CSVSQGDHQPQHF. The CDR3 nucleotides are TGCAGCGTTTCGCAGGGGGACCATCAGCCCCAGCATTTT.